Below are 5 T cell receptor beta chains sequenced from a single sample in a study of CXCR3-negative and CXCR3-positive naive CD8 T cells. Researchers prepared the TRB cDNA libraries using 5' RACE with UMI labels. For each CDR3 protein, TCRdb gives one entry from its re-call of the 5' RACE reads, without DNA. The listing records approximately 130,000 distinct CDR3 sequences. Whole-study results and caveats: Comparison of naive cells showed more hydrophobic TRB CDR3s in CXCR3-positive than in CXCR3-negative naive cells.

What these receptors recognize is not known. Specimen: naive CXCR3+ CD8+ T cells from blood. Subset given: CD45RO-CCR7+CD27+CD95- naive CD8+ T cells expressing CXCR3 (TNR3+). These TCRs come from a human donor in good health. Some clones in this sample may be carry-over from other donors' samples.

The genes are TRBV28 and TRBJ2-1; TCRdb lists TRBD1, though no DNA is available to test this call. Germline values: CDR1 MDHEN, CDR2 SYDVKM. The CDR3 is 15 amino acids. The CDR3 here is CASSGTGEGYNEQFF.

This chain links TRBV29-1 with TRBJ2-7; TCRdb selects TRBD1, and the lack of DNA leaves this call unchecked. CDR1 is SQVTM, CDR2 ANQGSEA, per germline. This CDR3 comprises 12 residues. CDR3 amino acids: CSVGGTGHEQYF.

The chain carries TRBV6-5 and TRBJ1-1; the D call from TCRdb, TRBD1, cannot be confirmed without DNA. Per the germline V gene, CDR1 is MNHEY and CDR2 is SVGAGI. The CDR3 has 14 amino acids. The CDR3 protein is CASTSEGTGTEAFF.

The rearrangement joins TRBV11-2 to TRBJ2-7; the D call from TCRdb, TRBD2, cannot be confirmed without DNA. This CDR3 contains 15 residues. CDR1 is SGHAT, CDR2 FQNNGV, per germline. CDR3 protein: CASSLVRESYYEQYF.

The chain couples TRBV24-1 to TRBJ2-7; without DNA, the TCRdb call of TRBD1 cannot be checked. Germline CDR1 reads KGHDR; CDR2 reads SFDVKD. The CDR3 runs 12 residues. CDR3 amino acids: CATSRGTDEQYF.